The TCR beta chain described here comes from a study of T cells in Graves' hyperthyroidism and ophthalmopathy. About the research overall: Staff took peripheral blood when the initial diagnosis was made, before any treatment began. Overall study results and limits: A 13 V-J signature model discriminated ophthalmopathy versus stable hyperthyroidism.

Researchers took RNA transcripts and amplified the TCR beta CDR3 regions from them. Initially, a first-round RT-PCR of the TCR CDR3 employed the HTBI primer set. In TCRdb, the multiplex PCR reads were re-called with MiXCR into one record per CDR3 protein. The sample shows under 350,000 distinct CDR3 sequences, approximately 22% of them seen only once. Per germline, CDR1 KGHDR and CDR2 SFDVKD. V was trimmed by 6 bases and J by 0 bases, leaving 8 bases between them. The CDR3 has 14 residues. Over 18 months, lack of ophthalmopathy progression marked Graves' hyperthyroidism as stable. This clonotype was picked up a small number of times. The antigen remains undetermined.

The sequence derives from a woman between 50 and 59 years old with Graves' hyperthyroidism. Sequencing was performed on blood. The J gene is TRBJ2-1, the V gene TRBV24-1; D might be TRBD2 (6 bases). The CDR3 DNA follows: TGTGCCACCAGTCTCGGGAGCTCCTACAATGAGCAGTTCTTC. This codes for CATSLGSSYNEQFF.